Given below is one TCR beta chain in context. Its antigen is still unknown. The sample comes from a study of CD8+ T cells in alopecia areata. Starting from PBMCs, sorting isolated CD4+ and CD8+ T cells. General study points: Possibly as an HLA-related effect, TCR sharing across patients appeared less clear than in mice. Across lesional scalp, and particularly alopecia totalis/universalis, clonality surpassed that of normal scalp. Scalp sequencing captures resident alphabeta T cells of normal skin too.

CDR1 and CDR2 (germline): SEHNR, FQNEAQ (reference sequence). V was cut by 3 bases and J by 0 bases, with 5 bases left in between. This CDR3 is 13 amino acids long. Once RNA had been extracted, it was reverse transcribed into cDNA to act as the sequencing template. Data came from immunoSEQ multiplex PCR; TCRdb stores just in-frame clones and leaves some out. The table lists more than 90,000 clones, less than 70% of them singletons. The gene calls are TRBV7-9 and TRBJ1-2; D uncertain. The origin of this receptor is a human donor in good health. Input material: CD4+ T cells sorted from blood. CDR3 DNA sequence: TGTGCCAGCAGCTTCACCGCTAACTATGGCTACACCTTC. Its translation: CASSFTANYGYTF.